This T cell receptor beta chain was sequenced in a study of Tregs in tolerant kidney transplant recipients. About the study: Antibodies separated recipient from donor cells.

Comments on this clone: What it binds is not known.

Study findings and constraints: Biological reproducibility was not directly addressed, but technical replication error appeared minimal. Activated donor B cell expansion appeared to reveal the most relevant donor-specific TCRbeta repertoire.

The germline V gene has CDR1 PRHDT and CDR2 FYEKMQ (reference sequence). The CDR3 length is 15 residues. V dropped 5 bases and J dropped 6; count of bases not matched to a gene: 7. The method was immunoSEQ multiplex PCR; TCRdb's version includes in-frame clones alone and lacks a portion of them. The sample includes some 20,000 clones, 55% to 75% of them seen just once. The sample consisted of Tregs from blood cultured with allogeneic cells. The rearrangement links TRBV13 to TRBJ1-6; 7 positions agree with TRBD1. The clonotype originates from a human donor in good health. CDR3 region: CASSPRTGTNSPLHF. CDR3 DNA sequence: TGTGCCAGCAGCCCCCGGACAGGAACTAATTCACCCCTCCACTTT.